This T cell receptor (beta chain) was recorded in a study of neurological immune-mediated disorders. Study-level points and caveats: Expansion of TCR clones was greatest in HTLV-1-associated myelopathy and smallest in multiple sclerosis, where it fell below that of healthy controls.

The authors produced cDNA by 5'RACE using 10-nucleotide random UMIs. Over 180 million TCR-beta sequences from 15-18 subjects came from every sequencing run. TCRdb independently ran MiXCR on the 5' RACE reads; one entry per CDR3 protein. The sample contains some 87,000 distinct CDR3 sequences, about 13% of which appear only once. As for time point: longitudinal time-point 2. This CDR3 contains 16 residues. The V end lost 0 bases, the J end lost 4 bases, and 13 bases lay between the germline ends. Germline-derived CDR1 and CDR2 are LGHDT and YNNKEL (reference sequence). This clonotype was recorded at least ten times. Its antigen is unidentified.

V is TRBV3-1 and J is TRBJ2-1; D gene uncertain. The sequence was obtained from a female donor with HTLV-1-associated myelopathy (HAM/TSP). The sequenced sample was PBMCs. The CDR3 sequence is CASSQETSLRYNEQFF. The CDR3 nucleotides are TGTGCCAGCAGCCAAGAGACATCGTTAAGATACAATGAGCAGTTCTTC.